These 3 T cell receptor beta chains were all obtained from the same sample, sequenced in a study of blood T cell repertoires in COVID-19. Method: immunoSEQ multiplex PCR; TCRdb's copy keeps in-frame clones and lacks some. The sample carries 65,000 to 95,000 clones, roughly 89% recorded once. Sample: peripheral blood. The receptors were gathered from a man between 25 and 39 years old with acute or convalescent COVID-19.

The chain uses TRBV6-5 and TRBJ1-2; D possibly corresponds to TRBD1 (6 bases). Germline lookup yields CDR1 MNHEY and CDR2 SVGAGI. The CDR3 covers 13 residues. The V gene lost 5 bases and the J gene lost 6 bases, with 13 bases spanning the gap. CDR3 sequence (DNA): TGTGCCAGCAGTCGGGACATATTCGATGGCTACACCTTC. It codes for CASSRDIFDGYTF.

The DNA for the CDR3 is TGTGCCAGCAATCAGGCCAGCGGGCCGCCGACCGGGGAGCTGTTTTTT. Residues: CASNQASGPPTGELFF. V is TRBV4-2 and J is TRBJ2-2; D might be TRBD2 (6 bases). Germline values: CDR1 LGHNA, CDR2 YNFKEQ. V was pared by 7 bases and J by 5 bases, with 20 bases between. The CDR3 extends over 16 amino acids.

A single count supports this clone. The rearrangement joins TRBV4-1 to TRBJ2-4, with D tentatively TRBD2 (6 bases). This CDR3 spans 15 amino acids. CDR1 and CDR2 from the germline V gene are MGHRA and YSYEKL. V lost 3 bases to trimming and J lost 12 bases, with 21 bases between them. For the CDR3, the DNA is TGCGCCAGCAGCCAGCATGCGGGATCGGGAGCGGCTCAGTACTTC. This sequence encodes CASSQHAGSGAAQYF.